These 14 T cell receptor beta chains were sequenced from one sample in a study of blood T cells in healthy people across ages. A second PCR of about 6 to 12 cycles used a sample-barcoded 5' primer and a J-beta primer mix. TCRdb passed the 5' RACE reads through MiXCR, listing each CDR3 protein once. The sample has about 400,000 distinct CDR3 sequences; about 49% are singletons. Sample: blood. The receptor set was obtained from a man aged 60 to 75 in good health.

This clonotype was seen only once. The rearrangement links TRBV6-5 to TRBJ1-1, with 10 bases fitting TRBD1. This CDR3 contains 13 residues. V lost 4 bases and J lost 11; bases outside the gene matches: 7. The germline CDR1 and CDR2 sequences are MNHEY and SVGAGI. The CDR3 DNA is TGTGCCAGCAGTTCTACCGGGACAGGGGTTGCTTTCTTT. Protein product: CASSSTGTGVAFF.

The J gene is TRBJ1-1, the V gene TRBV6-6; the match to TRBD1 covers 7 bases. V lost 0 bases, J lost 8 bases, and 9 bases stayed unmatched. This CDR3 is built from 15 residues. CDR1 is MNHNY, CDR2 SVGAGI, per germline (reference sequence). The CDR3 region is CASSYSRGGASEAFF. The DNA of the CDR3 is TGTGCCAGCAGTTACTCGAGAGGGGGCGCATCGGAAGCTTTCTTT.

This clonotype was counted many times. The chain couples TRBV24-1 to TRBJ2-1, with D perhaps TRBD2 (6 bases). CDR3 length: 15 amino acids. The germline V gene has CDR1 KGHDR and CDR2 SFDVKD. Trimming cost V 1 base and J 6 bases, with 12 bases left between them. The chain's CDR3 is CATSDFGGTGNEQFF. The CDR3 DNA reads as TGTGCCACCAGTGATTTTGGGGGGACGGGCAATGAGCAGTTCTTC.

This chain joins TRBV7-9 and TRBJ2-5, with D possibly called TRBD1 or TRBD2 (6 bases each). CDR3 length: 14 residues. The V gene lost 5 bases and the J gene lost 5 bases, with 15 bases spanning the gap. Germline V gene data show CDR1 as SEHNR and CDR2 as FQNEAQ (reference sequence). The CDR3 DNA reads TGTGCCAGCAGCCCCACAGGGACTTTGGAGACCCAGTACTTC. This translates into CASSPTGTLETQYF.

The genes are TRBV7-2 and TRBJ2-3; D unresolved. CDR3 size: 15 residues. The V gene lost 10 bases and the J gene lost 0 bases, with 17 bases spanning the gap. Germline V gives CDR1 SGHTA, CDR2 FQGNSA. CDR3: CATSRDPFSTDTQYF. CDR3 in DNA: TGTGCCACCTCCAGAGACCCTTTCAGCACAGATACGCAGTATTTT.

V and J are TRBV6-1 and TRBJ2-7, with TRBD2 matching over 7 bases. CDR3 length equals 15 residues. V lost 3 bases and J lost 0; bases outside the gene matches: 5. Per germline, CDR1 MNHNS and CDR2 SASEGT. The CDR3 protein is CASSEERGSSYEQYF. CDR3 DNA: TGTGCCAGCAGTGAGGAGCGGGGAAGCTCCTACGAGCAGTACTTC.

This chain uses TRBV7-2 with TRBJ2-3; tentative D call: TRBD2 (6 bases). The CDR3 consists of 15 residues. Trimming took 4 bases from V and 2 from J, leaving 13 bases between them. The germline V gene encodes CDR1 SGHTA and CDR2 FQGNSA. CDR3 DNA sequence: TGTGCCAGCAGCTCCGGCGGGGACCTCACAGATACGCAGTATTTT. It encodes CASSSGGDLTDTQYF.

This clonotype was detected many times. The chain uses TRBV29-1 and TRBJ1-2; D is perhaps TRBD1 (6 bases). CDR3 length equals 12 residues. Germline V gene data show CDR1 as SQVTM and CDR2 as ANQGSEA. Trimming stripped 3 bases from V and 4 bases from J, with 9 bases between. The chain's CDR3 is CSVDSGAYGYTF. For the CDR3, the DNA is TGCAGCGTTGACTCGGGGGCCTATGGCTACACCTTC.

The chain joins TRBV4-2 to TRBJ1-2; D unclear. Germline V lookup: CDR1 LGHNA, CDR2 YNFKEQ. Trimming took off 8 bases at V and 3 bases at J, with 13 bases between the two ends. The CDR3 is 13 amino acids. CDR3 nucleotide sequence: TGTGCCAGCCACCCCACCGGGTACTATGGCTACACCTTC. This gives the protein CASHPTGYYGYTF.

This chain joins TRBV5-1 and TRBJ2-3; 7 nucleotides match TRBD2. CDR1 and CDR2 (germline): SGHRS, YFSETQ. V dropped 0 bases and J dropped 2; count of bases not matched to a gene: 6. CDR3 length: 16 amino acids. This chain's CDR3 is CASSLAGGATTDTQYF. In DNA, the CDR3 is TGCGCCAGCAGCTTGGCGGGGGGTGCGACCACAGATACGCAGTATTTT.

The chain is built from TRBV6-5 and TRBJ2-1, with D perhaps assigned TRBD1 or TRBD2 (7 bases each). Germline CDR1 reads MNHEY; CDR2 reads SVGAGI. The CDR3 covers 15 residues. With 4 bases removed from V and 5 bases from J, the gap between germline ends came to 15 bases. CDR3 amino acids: CASSSGGQRHNEQFF. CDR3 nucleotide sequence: TGTGCCAGCAGTTCGGGGGGACAGCGACACAATGAGCAGTTCTTC.

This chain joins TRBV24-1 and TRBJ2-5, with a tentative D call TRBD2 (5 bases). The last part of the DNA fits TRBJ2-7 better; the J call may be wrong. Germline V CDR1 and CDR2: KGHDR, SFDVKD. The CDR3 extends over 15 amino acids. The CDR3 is CATSDPRATGDEQYF. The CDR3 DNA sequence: TGTGCCACCAGTGATCCCCGGGCCACCGGGGACGAGCAGTACTTC.

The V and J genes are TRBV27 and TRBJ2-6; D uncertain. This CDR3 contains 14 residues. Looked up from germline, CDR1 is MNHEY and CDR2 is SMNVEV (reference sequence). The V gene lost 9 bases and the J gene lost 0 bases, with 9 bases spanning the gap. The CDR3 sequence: CARGVSSGANVLTF. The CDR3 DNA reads TGTGCCAGGGGTGTCAGCTCTGGGGCCAACGTCCTGACTTTC.

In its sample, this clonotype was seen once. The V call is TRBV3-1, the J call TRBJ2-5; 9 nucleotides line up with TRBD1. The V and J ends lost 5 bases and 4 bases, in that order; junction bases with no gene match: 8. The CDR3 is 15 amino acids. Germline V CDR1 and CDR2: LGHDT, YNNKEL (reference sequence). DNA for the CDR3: TGTGCCAGCAGCACCGGGACAGGGATCGCAGAGACCCAGTACTTC. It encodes CASSTGTGIAETQYF.